These 27 T cell receptor beta chains originate from one sample sequenced in a study of blood T cell repertoires in COVID-19. The data were produced by immunoSEQ multiplex PCR, yet TCRdb's version contains in-frame clones alone and is incomplete. The sample lists around 100,000 clones, approximately 84% occurring once. Material for sequencing was peripheral blood. Receptors were obtained from a human donor in a cohort sampled during active COVID-19.

The genes are TRBV18 and TRBJ2-1, with 12 bases matching TRBD2. Germline CDR1 reads KGHSH; CDR2 reads LQKENI. The CDR3 contains 17 residues. J lost 6 bases, V lost 3 bases, and 9 bases had no gene match. The CDR3, as DNA: TGTGCCAGCTCACCCCAGACTAGCGGGAGTTGGGCCAATGAGCAGTTCTTC. Residues: CASSPQTSGSWANEQFF.

The chain uses TRBV9 and TRBJ1-1, with D possibly TRBD1 on 5 matching bases. Germline CDR1 and CDR2: SGDLS and YYNGEE. V lost 3 bases to trimming and J lost 1 base, with 13 bases between them. The CDR3 is 15 amino acids. CDR3 sequence: CASSGGGVPNTEAFF. The CDR3 DNA sequence: TGTGCCAGCAGCGGAGGAGGGGTACCGAACACTGAAGCTTTCTTT.

Only one count was recorded for this clone. The chain links TRBV3-1 (or the pseudogene TRBV3-2) to TRBJ1-3, with TRBD1 matching 7 bases. CDR3 length equals 16 residues. Germline assignment: CDR1 LGHDT and CDR2 YNNKEL (reference sequence). Trimming at V came to 2 bases and at J to 4 bases, leaving 8 bases not matched to a gene. The CDR3 spells CASSQPGTEIGNTIYF. CDR3 bases: TGTGCCAGCAGCCAACCCGGGACAGAGATCGGAAACACCATATATTTT.

The J gene is TRBJ1-3, the V gene TRBV5-1; TRBD1 agrees at 7 bases. There are 16 residues in the CDR3. J was trimmed by 0 bases and V by 2 bases; bases with no gene match: 5. Germline-derived CDR1 and CDR2 are SGHRS and YFSETQ. The CDR3 DNA reads as TGCGCCAGCAGCTTAGACAGGGCCCGCTCTGGAAACACCATATATTTT. Translation: CASSLDRARSGNTIYF.

J is TRBJ2-1 and V is TRBV24-1, with TRBD2 matching over 11 bases. The CDR3 is made up of 16 amino acids. Germline-derived CDR1 and CDR2 are KGHDR and SFDVKD. V gave up 2 bases and J gave up 2 bases; unmatched junction bases: 1. In DNA, the CDR3 is TGTGCCACCAGTGATTCTAGCGGGGGGACCTACAATGAGCAGTTCTTC. Residues: CATSDSSGGTYNEQFF.

This chain joins TRBV5-3 and TRBJ1-5; D gene unclear. TRBV5-3 is annotated as an ORF whose role is uncertain. V was cut by 2 bases and J by 5 bases, with 8 bases left in between. The CDR3 contains 13 residues. CDR3 in amino acids: CARSFRRDQPQHF. The CDR3 nucleotides are TGTGCCAGAAGCTTCAGGAGGGATCAGCCCCAGCATTTT.

The V and J genes are TRBV6-6 and TRBJ1-6; 8 bases align to TRBD1. Germline V gene sequence: CDR1 MNHNY, CDR2 SVGAGI (reference sequence). The CDR3 spans 15 residues. Trimming removed 0 bases from V and 8 bases from J; junction bases left unmatched: 3. This CDR3 reads CASSYSQGGYSPLHF. CDR3 nucleotide sequence: TGTGCCAGCAGTTACTCACAGGGGGGTTATTCACCCCTCCACTTT.

Details on this clone: The same CDR3 arises from other DNA sequences in this sample as well. The chain uses TRBV4-1 and TRBJ1-5; D is undetermined. The V and J ends lost 0 bases and 2 bases respectively, with 11 bases between them. Germline CDR1 and CDR2: MGHRA and YSYEKL. The CDR3 runs 16 residues. Written as DNA, the CDR3 is TGCGCCAGCAGCCAAGATGGAGGGATTGGCAATCAGCCCCAGCATTTT. This codes for CASSQDGGIGNQPQHF.

This clone was observed once. The DNA for the CDR3 is TGTGCCAGCAGCCAACGTTCAGGGTTTGGAAACACCATATATTTT. Its translation: CASSQRSGFGNTIYF. The V and J genes are TRBV6-5 and TRBJ1-3; D may be TRBD1 (5 bases). Germline V CDR1 and CDR2: MNHEY, SVGAGI. This CDR3 is built from 15 residues. The V end was cut by 6 bases, the J end by 3 bases, with 15 bases between.

The rearrangement uses TRBV9 and TRBJ2-3; no clear D. CDR1 and CDR2 from the germline V gene are SGDLS and YYNGEE. CDR3 length: 15 residues. V dropped 2 bases and J dropped 0 bases, with 10 bases sitting between them. The CDR3 nucleotides are TGTGCCAGCAGCGTCCAGATGGCTAGCACAGATACGCAGTATTTT. It yields the protein CASSVQMASTDTQYF. Full variable domain (remainder filled in from reference TRBV9 and TRBJ2-3): DSGVTQTPKHLITATGQRVTLRCSPRSGDLSVYWYQQSLDQGLQFLIQYYNGEERAKGNILERFSAQQFPDLHSELNLSSLELGDSALYFCASSVQMASTDTQYFGPGTRLTVL.

This chain links TRBV5-1 with TRBJ2-7, with 8 bases lining up with TRBD2. The CDR3 has 14 residues. Germline CDR1 SGHRS, CDR2 YFSETQ. V gave up 6 bases and J gave up 0 bases; unmatched junction bases: 5. The CDR3 region has the DNA TGCGCCAGCACACTAGCGGCCAGCTCCTACGAGCAGTACTTC. This encodes CASTLAASSYEQYF.

The chain uses TRBV7-9 and TRBJ2-7; 9 bases line up with TRBD1. CDR3 size: 15 residues. Unmatched junction bases numbered 11, after V lost 5 bases and J lost 6 bases. Germline CDR1 SEHNR, CDR2 FQNEAQ (reference sequence). The CDR3 DNA follows: TGTGCCAGCAGCATGGGGACAGGGCGCGGTGGCGAGCAGTACTTC. This translates into CASSMGTGRGGEQYF.

The V and J genes are TRBV2 and TRBJ2-5, with 9 bases identical to TRBD2. The germline CDR1 and CDR2 sequences are SNHLY and FYNNEI. CDR3 length equals 16 residues. Germline trimming cut 2 bases from V and 5 bases from J; bases unmatched to any gene: 9. Here the CDR3 DNA reads TGTGCCAGCAGTGAATCGGCGGGAGGGCCTGAGGAGACCCAGTACTTC. Encoded protein: CASSESAGGPEETQYF.

The chain recombines TRBV28 with TRBJ2-2, with TRBD2 matching over 12 bases. Germline V gives CDR1 MDHEN, CDR2 SYDVKM. Trimming removed 5 bases from V and 3 bases from J; junction bases left unmatched: 1. This CDR3 comprises 15 residues. The CDR3, as DNA: TGTGCCAGCAGTCCTAGCGGGGGGGACACCGGGGAGCTGTTTTTT. Encoded protein: CASSPSGGDTGELFF.

V gene TRBV11-2 combines with J gene TRBJ1-1; no firm D call. The CDR3 sequence is 16 residues long. V was pared by 0 bases and J by 0 bases, with 11 bases between. Germline values: CDR1 SGHAT, CDR2 FQNNGV. This CDR3 is CASSLDRRIMNTEAFF. The CDR3 region has the DNA TGTGCCAGCAGCTTAGATCGCAGGATAATGAACACTGAAGCTTTCTTT.

This clone appeared a single time. The chain employs TRBV11-1 and TRBJ2-3, with D maybe TRBD2 (5 bases). The CDR3 extends over 16 amino acids. Germline V CDR1 and CDR2: SGHAT, FQDESV (reference sequence). V was shortened by 0 bases and J by 2 bases, with 12 bases between the two germline ends. For the CDR3, the DNA is TGTGCCAGCAGCTTAGCGTCCGGACTCTCCACAGATACGCAGTATTTT. Residues: CASSLASGLSTDTQYF.

V usage is TRBV7-6 and J usage is TRBJ2-7, with 9 positions matching TRBD2. The germline V gene encodes CDR1 SGHVS and CDR2 FNYEAQ. Trimming at V came to 0 bases and at J to 6 bases, leaving 12 bases not matched to a gene. The CDR3 sequence is 17 residues long. The chain's CDR3 is CASSLARYSGSGVEQYF. The CDR3 DNA reads TGTGCCAGCAGCTTAGCCCGGTATAGCGGGAGCGGGGTCGAGCAGTACTTC.

The V gene is TRBV10-1, the J gene TRBJ1-1, with 7 nucleotides matching TRBD1. The V and J ends lost 6 bases and 7 bases, in that order; junction bases with no gene match: 8. The CDR3 loop spans 13 amino acids. Germline CDR1 is WNHNN and CDR2 is SYGVQD (reference sequence). CDR3 sequence reads: CASRNNNRGEAFF. As DNA, the CDR3 is TGCGCCAGCAGGAATAACAACAGGGGTGAAGCTTTCTTT.

To note about this clone: The junction does not match germline at one end; this may be a read error. The J gene is TRBJ2-7, the V gene TRBV28; perhaps TRBD1 as D (6 bases). Germline CDR1 MDHEN, CDR2 SYDVKM. CDR3 length: 14 residues. Written as DNA, the CDR3 is TGTGTCAGCAGTCCCAGGGGTGCCTACTACGAGCAGTACTTC. Translating gives CVSSPRGAYYEQYF.

The V call is TRBV28, the J call TRBJ1-2; 8 bases align to TRBD1. The V gene end was trimmed by 4 bases and the J gene end by 6 bases; junction bases not matched to a gene: 7. There are 14 residues in the CDR3. Germline lookup yields CDR1 MDHEN and CDR2 SYDVKM. CDR3 protein: CASSSLGQGNGYTF. The CDR3 nucleotides read TGTGCCAGCAGTTCCCTCGGACAGGGCAATGGCTACACCTTC.

The chain is built from TRBV28 and TRBJ1-1, with D possibly TRBD1 on 5 matching bases. Trimming took off 7 bases at V and 2 bases at J, with 14 bases between the two ends. There are 14 residues in the CDR3. Germline V gene lookup returns CDR1 MDHEN and CDR2 SYDVKM. The DNA of the CDR3 is TGTGCCAGCACCACCCCGGGGACTAACACTGAAGCTTTCTTT. This gives the protein CASTTPGTNTEAFF. Complete variable domain (other parts from reference TRBV28 and TRBJ1-1): DVKVTQSSRYLVKRTGEKVFLECVQDMDHENMFWYRQDPGLGLRLIYFSYDVKMKEKGDIPEGYSVSREKKERFSLILESASTNQTSMYLCASTTPGTNTEAFFGQGTRLTVV.

This clone appeared once. The V gene is TRBV28, the J gene TRBJ1-1; D ambiguous. The CDR3 covers 14 residues. Germline lookup yields CDR1 MDHEN and CDR2 SYDVKM. V lost 5 bases to trimming and J lost 2 bases, with 12 bases between them. This CDR3 is CASSTLEGNTEAFF. The CDR3 DNA reads as TGTGCCAGCAGTACTCTGGAGGGTAACACTGAAGCTTTCTTT.

The V and J genes are TRBV11-1 and TRBJ1-6; the D is unclear. The CDR3 has 14 residues. The V and J ends lost 2 bases and 10 bases respectively, with 12 bases between them. CDR1 SGHAT and CDR2 FQDESV come from the germline V gene (reference sequence). Here the CDR3 reads CASSLSRRGSPLHF. The CDR3 DNA follows: TGTGCCAGCAGCTTATCTCGTCGGGGATCACCCCTCCACTTT.

The V and J genes are TRBV5-4 and TRBJ1-4, with TRBD1 matching 9 bases. V was clipped by 4 bases and J by 0 bases; unmatched bases: 13. Germline assignment: CDR1 SGHNT and CDR2 YYREEE (reference sequence). The CDR3 is made up of 19 amino acids. CDR3 in amino acids: CASSVTPPGQGATNEKLFF. The CDR3 nucleotides are TGTGCCAGCAGCGTAACACCACCGGGACAGGGAGCAACTAATGAAAAACTGTTTTTT. Looking up the rest from reference TRBV5-4 and TRBJ1-4 gives the full variable domain: ETGVTQSPTHLIKTRGQQVTLRCSSQSGHNTVSWYQQALGQGPQFIFQYYREEENGRGNFPPRFSGLQFPNYSSELNVNALELDDSALYLCASSVTPPGQGATNEKLFFGSGTQLSVL.

This sequence joins TRBV5-1 and TRBJ2-7; 9 bases are shared with TRBD1. CDR3 length: 14 residues. J was trimmed by 5 bases and V by 4 bases; bases with no gene match: 7. The V gene's germline CDR1 is SGHRS and CDR2 YFSETQ. In DNA, the CDR3 is TGCGCCAGCAGCCTAAGGGACAGGGCACACGAGCAGTACTTC. As protein: CASSLRDRAHEQYF.

CDR3 sequence reads: CASSLVGGSGETQYF. The CDR3 bases are TGTGCCAGCAGTTTAGTTGGCGGGAGTGGAGAGACCCAGTACTTC. This chain links TRBV27 with TRBJ2-5; 7 nucleotides match TRBD2. CDR3 length: 15 amino acids. The J segment lost 4 bases and the V segment lost 2 bases, leaving 7 bases of the junction unmatched. CDR1 and CDR2 (germline): MNHEY, SMNVEV (reference sequence).

The CDR3 is CASTQAYQETQYF. The CDR3 DNA reads TGCGCCAGCACACAAGCGTACCAAGAGACCCAGTACTTC. This chain joins TRBV10-2 and TRBJ2-5; D remains ambiguous. The CDR3 extends over 13 amino acids. The germline V and J ends were trimmed by 7 bases and 0 bases, with 9 bases remaining between them. CDR1 is WSHSY and CDR2 is SAAADI in the germline V gene.